This T cell receptor (beta chain) came from a study of blood T cells in healthy people across ages (dated by TCRdb to 2013 to 2016). With respect to the entire study: In model experiments, template switching captured roughly one uniquely barcoded TCR beta cDNA molecule for every two T cells. Using deep sequencing normalized with unique cDNA molecular identifiers, the study measured how TCR beta repertoire diversity changes with age. To avoid experimental bias, donors of different ages were spread randomly across the sequencing lanes. Two additional independent replicas of 1 million unique cDNA reads from the same blood draw were analyzed for two donors (one aged 18 to 29 and one aged 80 or older). The donors were split into four age groups: young (average 16 years), middle-aged (more than 35), aged (roughly 60) and long-lived (approximately 80). Results and caveats for the whole study, not just this receptor: Because profiling used bulk unsorted PBMCs, naive and antigen-experienced compartments could not be compared conclusively. Donor CMV infection status was unknown, potentially confounding age-related changes in expanded clonotypes. As age increased, observed TCR beta diversity per million T cells dropped in a roughly linear way, and a significant reduction was already evident by age 40. Total diversity estimates from one million sequenced T cells were considered lower bounds and underestimates. The long-lived group showed more naive CD4+ T cells, fewer expanded clones and increased TCR diversity than the aged group, suggesting age selection. There was a strong correlation between observed TCR beta diversity and the percentage of naive T cells measured by flow cytometry.

The roughly 38 donors, aged 6 to 90 years, were systemically healthy Caucasian individuals from Russia. Approximately 10 milliliters of peripheral blood were collected from each donor into EDTA-treated Vacutainer tubes. PBMCs were isolated by Ficoll-Paque density-gradient centrifugation, with at least 6 million obtained per sample. Trizol reagent was used to extract total RNA from the PBMCs, yielding at least 5.5 micrograms per sample. For every donor, flow cytometry on a PBMC aliquot measured the percentage of naive CD45RAhigh/CD27high T cells. Reading from cysteine to phenylalanine, the CDR3 counts 12 amino acids. This entry keeps only the CDR3 DNA: 36 bases, framed from base 1. CDR1 and CDR2 are drawn from the germline V gene: MRHNA, SNTAGT. Trimming takes 10 bases off V and 6 bases off J; junction bases not matched to a gene: 6. The library was built by means of 5' RACE. The sequencing machine was an Illumina HiSeq 2500. The second PCR ran for roughly 7 to 12 cycles and used a J-beta primer mix along with a sample-barcoded 5' primer. A template-switch 5' adaptor carrying 12 random nucleotides introduced a unique molecular identifier onto each TCR beta cDNA molecule. Each sample yielded at least 3 million CDR3-containing paired-end reads. First-strand cDNA was synthesized from all RNA with the Mint cDNA synthesis kit, primed by a TRBC-specific oligonucleotide. Following uracil-DNA glycosylase treatment, all cDNA underwent a first 18-cycle PCR with the universal primers M1SS and BC2_uni_R. Regarding the original processing steps: For normalization, 1 million high-quality reads, each with a distinct molecular identifier, were randomly selected from each sample. Instead of being binned into consensus sequences, reads with shared molecular identifiers were discarded. MiTCR, with a Q25 quality threshold and the strictest error-elimination algorithm, was used for CDR3 identification, clonotype clustering and error correction. Lower-bound total TCR beta diversity was estimated with a nonparametric unseen species model using Euler transformation. TCRdb reworked the public reads: Q25 trimming with fastp, MiXCR clone assembly, productive beta chains retained. Each CDR3 protein appears once, grouped with its most common genes and DNA. The V and J calls, along with clone size, are taken from TCRdb and not from the paper's own processing. The sample table records 800,000 to 900,000 distinct CDR3 sequences; around 62% of these occur just once. Around a quarter of the sample is held by the ten biggest clonotypes.

This clonotype was recorded once. Its cognate antigen has yet to be identified. One base away there is no much larger clone; base qualities are not given. The TCR originated in a man aged 25 to 40 in good health. What was sequenced was blood. The V and J segments used are TRBV6-4 and TRBJ2-1, with TRBD2 matching 7 junction bases. The CDR3 reads as follows: CATLAESNEQFF. The DNA sequence follows: TGTGCCACCCTAGCGGAATCCAATGAGCAGTTCTTC.